This T cell receptor beta chain was captured in a study of graft-versus-host responses after intestinal transplantation. For the study at large: Grafts that recipients had were multivisceral, liver-intestinal, or isolated intestinal transplants. All of the recipients had induction that used anti-thymocyte globulin, then tacrolimus and steroids for 2 to 3 years. General observations from the study: Detection of GvH clones occurred in recipient marrow, and some had their first appearance in ileum or blood.

V was clipped by 0 bases and J by 4 bases; unmatched bases: 5. Germline CDR1 PRHDT, CDR2 FYEKMQ (reference sequence). The CDR3 spans 17 residues. Sequencing used immunoSEQ multiplex PCR; TCRdb keeps in-frame clones, though not all of them. The table includes tens of thousands of clones, over 75% detected once. As regards this clone: Its target is unknown.

The sequence was obtained from a human patient who received an intestinal transplant, so some T cells may come from the graft donor. The chain couples TRBV13 to TRBJ2-1, with 11 positions matching TRBD2. This sample comprised PBMCs, obtained 524 days after transplant. The CDR3 protein is CASSLGLAGGIYNEQFF. In DNA form, the CDR3 reads TGTGCCAGCAGCTTAGGTCTAGCGGGAGGAATATACAATGAGCAGTTCTTC.